The rows below give T cell receptor beta chains drawn from one sample of a study of cytomegalovirus exposure and HLA in healthy donors. The table came from immunoSEQ multiplex PCR; TCRdb's copy has only in-frame clones and leaves some out. The sample consists of 200,000 to 250,000 clones, around 86% of them appearing once. Material: PBMCs. These receptors all stem from a woman aged 35 to 49 in good health and CMV-seronegative. Each CDR3 is given with its conserved first and last residue. A D gene is named only where the DNA matches it firmly. Part of the rows lack a size; the others show once, few, many or a class for expanded clones.

J,V,size,D,DNA,CDR3
TRBJ2-7,TRBV6-6,few,TRBD2,TGTGCCAGCACCCAGACCGGACTAGCGGTTTACGAGCAGTACTTC,CASTQTGLAVYEQYF
TRBJ2-5,TRBV2,once,TRBD2,TGTGCCAGCAGTTGGGGGGGGGAGACCCAGTACTTC,CASSWGGETQYF
TRBJ2-3,TRBV2,few,-,TGTGCCAGCAGTATAATGGGGGCCAGGGATACGCAGTATTTT,CASSIMGARDTQYF
TRBJ2-7,TRBV29-1,-,TRBD2,TGCAGCGTTGAAGATCGGGTCAGCGGGGACGAGCAGTACTTC,CSVEDRVSGDEQYF
TRBJ2-2,TRBV6-1,-,-,TGTGCCAGCAGTGCGACATGGGGGGCGAACACCGGGGAGCTGTTTTTT,CASSATWGANTGELFF
TRBJ1-5,TRBV28,-,-,TGTGCCAGCAGTAGTCAGGGCCGGAGGCATTTT,CASSSQGRRHF
TRBJ1-2,TRBV18,-,TRBD1,TGTGCCAGCTCACCGGTAACAGGGGGCAGAAGCAACTATGGCTACACCTTC,CASSPVTGGRSNYGYTF
TRBJ1-1,TRBV6-5,-,-,TGTGCCAGCACCCTGGGGGGGAACACTGAAGCTTTCTTT,CASTLGGNTEAFF
TRBJ2-7,TRBV6-1,few,-,TGTGCCAGCAGTGAAACGAGCGAAGGCGAGCAGTACTTC,CASSETSEGEQYF
TRBJ1-2,TRBV5-1,-,TRBD1,TGCGCCAGCAGCTGGGGGACAGGGCATAACTATGGCTACACCTTC,CASSWGTGHNYGYTF
TRBJ2-3,TRBV2,-,TRBD1,TGTGCCAGCAGTGCGGAGGGGTGGGGGACAGGGGGCTCAGTTGGCACAGATACGCAGTATTTT,CASSAEGWGTGGSVGTDTQYF
TRBJ2-7,TRBV10-2,-,-,TGCGCCAGCAGTGACAGGGTGGCCGAGCAGTACTTC,CASSDRVAEQYF
TRBJ2-5,TRBV7-9,-,-,TGTGCCAGCAGCGAGGCGGGACAAGAGACCCAGTACTTC,CASSEAGQETQYF
TRBJ1-2,TRBV4-1,-,-,TGCGCCAGCAGCCAAGGCTGGGGGGGCAACTATGGCTACACCTTC,CASSQGWGGNYGYTF
TRBJ2-3,TRBV6-6,few,TRBD1,TGTGCCAGCCTCCGGACAGGGGACGTGGGTACGCAGTATTTT,CASLRTGDVGTQYF
TRBJ1-2,TRBV5-1,-,-,TGCGCCAGCAGCCTTGTTGGGGGGACCCCTAACTATGGCTACACCTTC,CASSLVGGTPNYGYTF
TRBJ1-5,TRBV2,-,-,TGTGCCAGCAGGTCAAGTTTTGGCCAGCCCCAGCATTTT,CASRSSFGQPQHF
TRBJ2-3,TRBV27,-,TRBD2,TGTGCCAGCAGTGTCAGCGGGAGCCCAGATACGCAGTATTTT,CASSVSGSPDTQYF
TRBJ2-3,TRBV2,-,TRBD2,TGTGCCAGCAGTGAGCCCAGCGGGAGTTACCCAGATACGCAGTATTTT,CASSEPSGSYPDTQYF
TRBJ2-7,TRBV19,-,TRBD1,TGTGCCAGCCAACCCACAGGGGGCATCTACGAGCAGTACTTC,CASQPTGGIYEQYF
TRBJ1-2,TRBV7-3,-,TRBD1,TGTGCCAGCAGCTTAATGCCCCCCGGGACAGGCTCCTATGGCTACACCTTC,CASSLMPPGTGSYGYTF
TRBJ2-4,TRBV18,-,TRBD1,TGTGCCAGCTCATCCACTTCGGGACAGGGGGATTGGCTAGCCAAAAACATTCAGTACTTC,CASSSTSGQGDWLAKNIQYF
TRBJ1-2,TRBV7-2,-,-,TGTGCCAGCAGCCCACAAACAGGGAACTATGGCTACACCTTC,CASSPQTGNYGYTF
TRBJ2-1,TRBV11-2,-,TRBD2,TGTGCCAGCAGCTTAAGTCGGCGGGAGAGGGGTGAGCAGTTCTTC,CASSLSRRERGEQFF
TRBJ2-7,TRBV27,-,TRBD1,TGTGCCAGCAGTTTAGTGGGGACAGGAGCCTACGAGCAGTACTTC,CASSLVGTGAYEQYF
TRBJ2-3,TRBV7-7,-,-,TGTGCCAGCAGCTTAGGAGCTAGCACAGATACGCAGTATTTT,CASSLGASTDTQYF
TRBJ1-5,TRBV18,-,-,TGTGCCAGCTCACCAAACCGAGATCATCAGCCCCAGCATTTT,CASSPNRDHQPQHF
TRBJ2-1,TRBV5-1,-,TRBD2,TGCGCCAGCAGCTTGTGGCGGGAGCGGCAGGAGCAGTTCTTC,CASSLWRERQEQFF
TRBJ2-2,TRBV4-2,-,TRBD2,TGTGCCAGCAGCCAGGGGACTAGCGGGAGGGCCGGGGAGCTGTTTTTT,CASSQGTSGRAGELFF
TRBJ1-1,TRBV5-4,-,TRBD1,TGTGCCAGCAGCTTAGAAGTAGGGGGCTGGGGCACTGAAGCTTTCTTT,CASSLEVGGWGTEAFF
TRBJ2-6,TRBV27,-,-,TGTGCCAGCAGTTCCCGCTCTGGGGCCAACGTCCTGACTTTC,CASSSRSGANVLTF
TRBJ2-3,TRBV6-6,-,-,TGTGCCAGCAGTTACGCGGACCGGGGAGGAACAGATACGCAGTCTTTT,CASSYADRGGTDTQSF
TRBJ1-4,TRBV2,-,-,TGTGCCACAACGGACAGCCCCAGGGAAAAACTGTTTTTT,CATTDSPREKLFF
TRBJ1-2,TRBV5-8,-,-,TGTGCCAGCAGAGAACAGGGTAACTATGGCTACACCTTC,CASREQGNYGYTF
TRBJ1-6,TRBV15,-,-,TGTGCCACCAGCCTAGACAGCTCTAATCTTCCCCTCCACTTT,CATSLDSSNLPLHF
TRBJ2-7,TRBV15,-,-,TGTGCCACCAGTCCGTCGCGGTTCGGAAGCTCCTACGAGCAGTACTTC,CATSPSRFGSSYEQYF
TRBJ1-5,TRBV10-3,-,-,TGTGCCATCAGTGACCAGGGGTCGGGCAATCAGCCCCAGCATTTT,CAISDQGSGNQPQHF
TRBJ2-7,TRBV5-1,-,TRBD1,TGCGCCAGCAGCTGGAGGACAGGGAGTAACGAGCAGTACTTC,CASSWRTGSNEQYF
TRBJ1-4,TRBV6-5,-,TRBD1,TGTGCCAGCAGTTACATGGGACAGGGGAATGAAAAACTGTTTTTT,CASSYMGQGNEKLFF
TRBJ2-7,TRBV6-5,-,TRBD2,TGTGCCAGCAATTCAGCGGGAGGAGGTTCCTACGAGCAGTACTTC,CASNSAGGGSYEQYF
TRBJ1-4,TRBV30,-,TRBD1,TGTGCCTGGAGTCAAACAGGGGTTAATGAAAAACTGTTTTTT,CAWSQTGVNEKLFF
TRBJ2-4,TRBV7-9,-,-,TGTGCCAGCAGCTTAGATGATGTCGGGAAGTACTTC,CASSLDDVGKYF
TRBJ1-1,TRBV2,-,-,TGTGCCAGCAGCTTCAGGGTAGGGTACACTGAAGCTTTCTTT,CASSFRVGYTEAFF
TRBJ1-5,TRBV7-2,once,-,TGTGCCAGCAGCTTCCCAAATCAGCCCCAGCATTTT,CASSFPNQPQHF
TRBJ1-2,TRBV19,-,-,TGTGCCACAGGGGACTATGGCTACACCTTC,CATGDYGYTF
TRBJ2-7,TRBV11-2,few,-,TGTGCCAGCAGCCAGACTAACGAGCAGTACTTC,CASSQTNEQYF
TRBJ2-1,TRBV7-9,-,TRBD1,TGTGCCAGCAGTGGGACAGGGGGGACATATGAGCAGTTCTTC,CASSGTGGTYEQFF
TRBJ1-2,TRBV30,-,-,TGTGCCCTAAAACCTTATGGCTACACCTTC,CALKPYGYTF
TRBJ2-3,TRBV6-5,-,-,TGTGCCAGCAGTTTGGGAGGTAGCACAGATACGCAGTATTTT,CASSLGGSTDTQYF
TRBJ2-1,TRBV5-1,-,-,TGCGCCAGCAGCTTGGCGGTGGGCTCCAATGAGCAGTTCTTC,CASSLAVGSNEQFF
TRBJ2-7,TRBV5-1,once,TRBD1,TGCGCCAGCAGCTTCTCCGGACAGGCCGACGAGCAGTACTTC,CASSFSGQADEQYF
TRBJ2-6,TRBV10-3,-,TRBD1,TGTGCCATCAGTGGTCAACAGGGGGCTGGGGCCAACGTCCTGACTTTC,CAISGQQGAGANVLTF
TRBJ1-1,TRBV7-3,-,TRBD1,TGTGCCAGCAGAAAACTCTCCCGGACAGGGACTGAAGCTTTCTTT,CASRKLSRTGTEAFF
TRBJ2-5,TRBV18,-,-,TGTGCCAGCTCACCTATAAGGGGCGCGGATGAGACCCAGTACTTC,CASSPIRGADETQYF
TRBJ1-1,TRBV19,-,-,TGTGCCAGTAGTATAGTAGGGGGGGCGCCGCGGGGCACTGAAGCTTTCTTT,CASSIVGGAPRGTEAFF
TRBJ1-1,TRBV11-2,-,TRBD1,TGTGCCAGCCACCCCTGGGACAGGAACACTGAAGCTTTCTTT,CASHPWDRNTEAFF
TRBJ2-5,TRBV19,-,-,TGTGCCAGTAGATGGACAGTATGGAGTGGAGCAGAGACCCAGTACTTC,CASRWTVWSGAETQYF
TRBJ1-2,TRBV29-1,-,TRBD1,TGCAGCGTTGTTCTAAGCGCGGGACAGGGGGCGACAGGCTACACCTTC,CSVVLSAGQGATGYTF
TRBJ2-1,TRBV2,-,-,TGTGCCAGCAGTCCTACCCAGCGGAATGAGCAGTTCTTC,CASSPTQRNEQFF
TRBJ2-3,TRBV19,-,TRBD2,TGTGCCAGTAGCCCGGGACTAAGCACAGATACGCAGTATTTT,CASSPGLSTDTQYF